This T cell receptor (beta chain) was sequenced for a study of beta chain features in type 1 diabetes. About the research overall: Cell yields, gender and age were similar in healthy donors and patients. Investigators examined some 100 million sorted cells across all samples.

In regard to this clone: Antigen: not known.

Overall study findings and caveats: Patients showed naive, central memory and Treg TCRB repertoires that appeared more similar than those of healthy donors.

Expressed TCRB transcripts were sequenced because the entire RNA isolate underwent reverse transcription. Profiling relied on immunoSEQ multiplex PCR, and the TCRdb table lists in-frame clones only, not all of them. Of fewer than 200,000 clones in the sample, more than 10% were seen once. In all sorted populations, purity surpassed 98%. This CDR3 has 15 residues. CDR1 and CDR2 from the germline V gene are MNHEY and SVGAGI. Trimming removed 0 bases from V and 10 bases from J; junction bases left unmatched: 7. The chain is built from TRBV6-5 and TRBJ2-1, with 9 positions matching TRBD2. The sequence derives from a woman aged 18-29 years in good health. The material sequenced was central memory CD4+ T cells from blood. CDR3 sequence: CASSYSGLSGREQFF. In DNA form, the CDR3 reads TGTGCCAGCAGTTACTCGGGACTAAGCGGGAGGGAGCAGTTCTTC.